A selection of T cell receptor beta chains follows, all from one sample in a study. TCRdb reanalysed the RT-PCR reads using MiXCR and keeps one entry per CDR3 protein. Here the sample spans about 700,000 distinct CDR3 sequences, around 14% being singletons. The sequenced sample consisted of memory CD4+ T cells from blood. The receptors come from a female donor in good health, serving as a healthy control. The CDR3 runs from the conserved cysteine through the conserved F or W. Fields, in order: J gene, V gene, clone size, D gene, CDR3 protein, CDR3 DNA. D genes are given only for firm matches. Clone sizes are given selectively: once, few, many, or a class where the clone is expanded.

TRBJ1-1 | TRBV30 | NA | TRBD1 | CAWSRQGSQAFF | TGTGCCTGGAGTAGACAGGGGTCTCAAGCTTTCTTT
TRBJ2-7 | TRBV5-4 | once | TRBD2 | CASSTTSGTSEQYF | TGTGCCAGCAGCACGACTAGCGGGACCTCCGAGCAGTACTTC
TRBJ2-3 | TRBV11-2 | few | NA | CASSLEDSGGYTDTQYF | TGTGCCAGCAGCTTAGAAGATTCTGGAGGATACACAGATACGCAGTATTTT
TRBJ2-3 | TRBV20-1 | NA | TRBD2 | CSAPSGGQGVTDTQYF | TGCAGTGCTCCGTCGGGAGGGCAGGGAGTGACAGATACGCAGTATTTT
TRBJ2-3 | TRBV7-2 | NA | TRBD2 | CASSLGGGGFTDTQYF | TGTGCCAGCAGCTTAGGGGGCGGGGGGTTCACAGATACGCAGTATTTT
TRBJ2-1 | TRBV11-2 | few | TRBD1 | CASSLDWDSRGNEQFF | TGTGCCAGCAGCTTAGATTGGGACAGCCGGGGTAATGAGCAGTTCTTC
TRBJ2-2 | TRBV20-1 | NA | NA | CSAPKGEVSGELFF | TGCAGTGCTCCTAAGGGGGAGGTGTCCGGGGAGCTGTTTTTT
TRBJ1-1 | TRBV28 | few | NA | CASSLLSSGVGTEAFF | TGTGCCAGCAGTTTATTGAGTTCAGGGGTTGGCACTGAAGCTTTCTTT
TRBJ2-3 | TRBV3-1 | NA | TRBD1 | CASSQDPGTATDTQYF | TGTGCCAGCAGCCAAGATCCTGGGACAGCTACAGATACGCAGTATTTT
TRBJ2-5 | TRBV20-1 | NA | TRBD2 | CSARDPGVAGGRGETQYF | TGCAGTGCTAGAGATCCCGGGGTAGCGGGAGGCCGGGGGGAGACCCAGTACTTC
TRBJ1-1 | TRBV5-1 | many | TRBD1 | CASSQTGVNTEAFF | TGCGCCAGCAGCCAAACAGGGGTGAACACTGAAGCTTTCTTT
TRBJ1-1 | TRBV5-1 | few | NA | CASSLGDVGTEAFF | TGCGCCAGCAGCTTAGGAGATGTGGGCACTGAAGCTTTCTTT
TRBJ1-1 | TRBV29-1 | many | TRBD1 | CSHGQGPASVTEAFF | TGCAGCCACGGACAGGGCCCCGCGTCGGTCACTGAAGCTTTCTTT
TRBJ1-6 | TRBV6-5 | NA | NA | CASSRGIDNSPLHF | TGTGCCAGCAGCCGTGGCATCGATAACTCACCCCTCCACTTT
TRBJ1-1 | TRBV12-3/TRBV12-4 | few | NA | CASSPLSGRAGTEAFF | TGTGCCAGCAGTCCCCTCAGCGGGAGGGCCGGCACTGAAGCTTTCTTT
TRBJ1-4 | TRBV3-1 | NA | TRBD1 | CASSGSGQGNEKLFF | TGTGCCAGCAGCGGGTCGGGACAGGGAAACGAAAAACTGTTTTTT
TRBJ1-1 | TRBV4-2 | NA | NA | CASSQGEGMNTEAFF | TGTGCCAGCAGCCAAGGGGAGGGCATGAACACTGAAGCTTTCTTT
TRBJ1-2 | TRBV12-3/TRBV12-4 | NA | NA | CASTLRGLDYGYTF | TGTGCCAGCACCCTTAGAGGGTTAGACTATGGCTACACCTTC
TRBJ2-1 | TRBV14 | NA | NA | CASSQVLSDSYNEQFF | TGTGCCAGCAGCCAAGTTTTGAGCGACTCCTACAATGAGCAGTTCTTC
TRBJ2-7 | TRBV20-1 | few | TRBD2 | CSARDGTIPEEYEQYF | TGCAGTGCTAGGGACGGGACTATCCCCGAGGAATACGAGCAGTACTTC
TRBJ2-5 | TRBV7-2 | NA | TRBD2 | CASSLGISGGQETQYF | TGTGCCAGCAGCTTAGGGATTAGCGGGGGGCAAGAGACCCAGTACTTC
TRBJ2-7 | TRBV20-1 | few | TRBD2 | CSARGRRGEEQYF | TGCAGTGCTAGAGGTCGGCGGGGGGAAGAGCAGTACTTC
TRBJ1-1 | TRBV20-1 | few | TRBD1 | CSARTGVNTEAFF | TGCAGTGCTCGGACAGGGGTGAACACTGAAGCTTTCTTT
TRBJ2-2 | TRBV20-1 | few | TRBD1 | CSASDRGDGELFF | TGCAGTGCCAGTGACAGGGGTGACGGGGAGCTGTTTTTT